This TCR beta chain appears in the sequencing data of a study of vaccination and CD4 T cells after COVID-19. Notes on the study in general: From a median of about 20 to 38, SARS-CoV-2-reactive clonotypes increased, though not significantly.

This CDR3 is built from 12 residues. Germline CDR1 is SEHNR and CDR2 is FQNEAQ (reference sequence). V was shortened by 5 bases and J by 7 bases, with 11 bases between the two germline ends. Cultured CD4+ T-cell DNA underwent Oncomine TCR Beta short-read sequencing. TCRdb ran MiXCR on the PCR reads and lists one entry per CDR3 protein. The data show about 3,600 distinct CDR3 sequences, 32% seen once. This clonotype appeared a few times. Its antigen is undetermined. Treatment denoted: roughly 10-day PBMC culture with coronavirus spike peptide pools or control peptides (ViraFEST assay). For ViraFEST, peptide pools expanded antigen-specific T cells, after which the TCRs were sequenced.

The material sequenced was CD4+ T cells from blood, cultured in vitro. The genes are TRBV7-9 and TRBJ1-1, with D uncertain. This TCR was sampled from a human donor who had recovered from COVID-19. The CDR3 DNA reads TGTGCCAGCAGCCCCCAGGTGATTGAAGCTTTCTTT. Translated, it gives CASSPQVIEAFF.